This entry lists 14 T cell receptor beta chains sequenced from one sample in a study of cytomegalovirus exposure and HLA in healthy donors. It was with 60 Vbeta and 13 Jbeta primers that the PCR ran. Clones were read by immunoSEQ multiplex PCR, and TCRdb kept only the in-frame ones, dropping some. Seen here are roughly 77,000 clones, approximately 78% observed once, and the top ten hold 3.5% to 5.5%. The material sequenced was PBMCs. Source of these receptors: a man between 35 and 55 years old in good health and CMV-seronegative.

This clone was detected only a few times. The chain has TRBV5-6 and TRBJ2-1, with 10 bases that match TRBD2. The V segment lost 4 bases and the J segment 5 bases; nucleotides outside the gene matches: 9. The CDR3 covers 16 residues. Per the germline V gene, CDR1 is SGHDT and CDR2 is YYEEEE. The CDR3 DNA reads as TGTGCCAGCAGCCGCAGGACTAGCGGCTTAAACAATGAGCAGTTCTTC. This encodes CASSRRTSGLNNEQFF.

This rearrangement joins TRBV7-8 to TRBJ2-6, with 9 nucleotides matching TRBD2. The CDR3 runs 17 residues. V lost 5 bases and J lost 1; bases outside the gene matches: 6. Looked up from germline, CDR1 is SGHVS and CDR2 is FQNEAQ. The CDR3 DNA sequence: TGTGCCAGCAGCCAAGCGGGAGGAGGTTCTGGGGCCAACGTCCTGACTTTC. It encodes CASSQAGGGSGANVLTF.

The J gene is TRBJ2-7, the V gene TRBV29-1; D perhaps matches TRBD2 (5 bases). Trimming stripped 0 bases from V and 2 bases from J, with 11 bases between. The CDR3 spans 14 residues. Germline assignment: CDR1 SQVTM and CDR2 ANQGSEA. The CDR3 loop reads CSVEDTDGAYEQYF. The DNA of the CDR3 is TGCAGCGTTGAAGATACTGACGGGGCCTACGAGCAGTACTTC.

The table lists this clone with a few counts. The chain has TRBV5-6 and TRBJ1-5, with a tentative D call TRBD1 (6 bases). V lost 4 bases, J lost 5 bases, and 16 bases lay in between. The CDR3 has 15 residues. Per the germline V gene, CDR1 is SGHDT and CDR2 is YYEEEE. The CDR3 DNA is TGTGCCAGCAGCGTCACCGGGACATGGGATCAGCCCCAGCATTTT. Translated, it gives CASSVTGTWDQPQHF. The variable domain in full, completed from reference TRBV5-6 and TRBJ1-5, reads DAGVTQSPTHLIKTRGQQVTLRCSPKSGHDTVSWYQQALGQGPQFIFQYYEEEERQRGNFPDRFSGHQFPNYSSELNVNALLLGDSALYLCASSVTGTWDQPQHFGDGTRLSIL.

The chain has TRBV19 and TRBJ2-7; TRBD2 matches 13 bases. The length of the CDR3 is 13 residues. With V trimmed by 5 bases and J by 7 bases, 2 bases remained unmatched. Germline V CDR1 and CDR2: LNHDA, SQIVND (reference sequence). CDR3 sequence reads: CASSLTSGREQYF. The CDR3 DNA sequence: TGTGCCAGTAGTCTGACTAGCGGGAGGGAGCAGTACTTC.

V and J are TRBV6-5 and TRBJ1-4; 9 nucleotides agree with TRBD1. The CDR3 length is 15 residues. The V segment lost 5 bases and the J segment 3 bases; nucleotides outside the gene matches: 4. The germline CDR1 and CDR2 sequences are MNHEY and SVGAGI. The CDR3 region has the DNA TGTGCCAGCAGTGCACAGGGGGCAGCTAATGAAAAACTGTTTTTT. This encodes CASSAQGAANEKLFF.

The chain recombines TRBV4-1 with TRBJ2-7, with TRBD1 matching 8 bases. CDR3 length: 16 amino acids. Germline CDR1 and CDR2: MGHRA and YSYEKL. V lost 3 bases to trimming and J lost 3 bases; unmatched junction nucleotides: 10. The CDR3 DNA reads TGCGCCAGCAGCCAGGCCGGGGGCAGGGGGCTCTACGAGCAGTACTTC. Amino acids: CASSQAGGRGLYEQYF.

The chain uses TRBV6-6 and TRBJ2-1, with D hard to call. Trimming stripped 6 bases from V and 2 bases from J, with 17 bases between. The CDR3 is 16 residues long. Germline CDR1 is MNHNY and CDR2 is SVGAGI (reference sequence). CDR3 protein: CASRQIDTLPYNEQFF. Written as DNA, the CDR3 is TGTGCCAGCAGGCAAATCGACACTCTACCCTACAATGAGCAGTTCTTC.

This chain uses TRBV4-3 with TRBJ2-1; 9 nucleotides match TRBD2. Germline V lookup: CDR1 LGHNA, CDR2 YSLEER. With 1 base clipped from V and 3 bases from J, the junction kept 4 bases outside the gene matches. This CDR3 is 16 amino acids long. The CDR3, as DNA: TGCGCCAGCAGCCAAGTTAGCGGGAGTATCTACAATGAGCAGTTCTTC. It specifies CASSQVSGSIYNEQFF.

V usage is TRBV7-9 and J usage is TRBJ1-1; no definite D call. The CDR3 contains 13 residues. The V end was cut by 4 bases, the J end by 2 bases, with 8 bases between. The germline V gene encodes CDR1 SEHNR and CDR2 FQNEAQ (reference sequence). CDR3 sequence reads: CASSSNLNTEAFF. CDR3 DNA sequence: TGTGCCAGCAGCTCAAACTTAAACACTGAAGCTTTCTTT. The variable domain in full, completed from reference TRBV7-9 and TRBJ1-1, reads DTGVSQNPRHKITKRGQNVTFRCDPISEHNRLYWYRQTLGQGPEFLTYFQNEAQLEKSRLLSDRFSAERPKGSFSTLEIQRTEQGDSAMYLCASSSNLNTEAFFGQGTRLTVV.

This clone has a single count. The V and J genes are TRBV14 and TRBJ2-2; D unclear. V was shortened by 3 bases and J by 6 bases, with 11 bases between the two germline ends. The CDR3 is 14 amino acids. Germline V gives CDR1 SGHDN, CDR2 FVKESK. This CDR3 reads CASSHNIAAGELFF. The DNA for the CDR3 is TGTGCCAGCAGCCATAACATAGCCGCCGGGGAGCTGTTTTTT.

This clone turned up a few times. The rearrangement joins TRBV5-6 to TRBJ2-1; 7 bases map to TRBD2. Trimming took 0 bases from V and 6 from J; bases not matched to a gene: 9. The CDR3 is made up of 16 amino acids. Germline V CDR1 and CDR2: SGHDT, YYEEEE. For the CDR3, the DNA is TGTGCCAGCAGCTTGGAGGCATTAGCGGGTGGCAATGAGCAGTTCTTC. Its translation is CASSLEALAGGNEQFF.

The chain has TRBV28 and TRBJ1-2; weak D call: TRBD1 (5 bases). V was shortened by 8 bases and J by 5 bases, with 18 bases between the two germline ends. Germline CDR1 is MDHEN and CDR2 is SYDVKM. This CDR3 contains 14 residues. CDR3 in amino acids: CASGGTGVGYGYTF. The DNA of the CDR3 is TGTGCCAGCGGCGGGACCGGAGTAGGGTATGGCTACACCTTC.

The chain couples TRBV19 to TRBJ1-4, with D uncertain. Germline lookup yields CDR1 LNHDA and CDR2 SQIVND (reference sequence). V was trimmed by 3 bases and J by 7 bases, leaving 12 bases between them. This CDR3 is 14 amino acids long. CDR3: CASSIGLRGEKLFF. CDR3 sequence (DNA): TGTGCCAGTAGTATCGGTCTGCGGGGTGAAAAACTGTTTTTT.